This is a list of T cell receptor beta chains from one sample in a study of blood T cell repertoires in COVID-19. Generated by immunoSEQ multiplex PCR, the TCRdb table keeps only in-frame clones and is missing some. The sample consists of over 75,000 clones, roughly three quarters of them appearing once. Sequenced sample: peripheral blood. The receptors come from a man aged 70-80 years with acute or convalescent COVID-19. Both conserved end residues are part of each CDR3. D genes are given only for firm matches. Only some rows state a clone size, as once, few, many or a class for expanded clones.

j_gene: TRBJ2-7; abundance: -; d_gene: -; v_gene: TRBV2; CDR3nt: TGTGCCAGCAGTGGCGGCGGTGGATCCTACGAGCAGTACTTC; CDR3aa: CASSGGGGSYEQYF
j_gene: TRBJ1-2; abundance: few; d_gene: TRBD1; v_gene: TRBV28; CDR3nt: TGTGCCAGCAGTGGGGACAGGGAGGCGAACTATGGCTACACCTTC; CDR3aa: CASSGDREANYGYTF
j_gene: TRBJ2-5; abundance: -; d_gene: -; v_gene: TRBV5-1; CDR3nt: TGCGCCAGCAGCTCACCGTCAGTACAAGAGACCCAGTACTTC; CDR3aa: CASSSPSVQETQYF
j_gene: TRBJ2-3; abundance: -; d_gene: TRBD1; v_gene: TRBV10-1; CDR3nt: TGCGCCAGCAGTGAGTTAGCTGGACAGGGAACCACAGATACGCAGTATTTT; CDR3aa: CASSELAGQGTTDTQYF
j_gene: TRBJ1-6; abundance: -; d_gene: -; v_gene: TRBV5-1; CDR3nt: TGCGCCAGCAGCCCTGACAGTTTAAGCTCCTATAATTCACCCCTCCACTTT; CDR3aa: CASSPDSLSSYNSPLHF
j_gene: TRBJ1-1; abundance: -; d_gene: -; v_gene: TRBV5-1; CDR3nt: TGCGCCAGCAGCTTGCGGGAGGCGAGCACTGAAGCTTTCTTT; CDR3aa: CASSLREASTEAFF
j_gene: TRBJ2-2; abundance: once; d_gene: -; v_gene: TRBV7-3; CDR3nt: TGTGCCAGCAGCCAGGTGGTGGGGCACACCGGGGAGCTGTTTTTT; CDR3aa: CASSQVVGHTGELFF
j_gene: TRBJ1-2; abundance: few; d_gene: -; v_gene: TRBV10-2; CDR3nt: TGCGCCAGCAGTGATGAGGGCTTTAACTATGGCTACACCTTC; CDR3aa: CASSDEGFNYGYTF
j_gene: TRBJ1-2; abundance: few; d_gene: TRBD1; v_gene: TRBV7-2; CDR3nt: TGTGCCAGCAGCCGGGGACAGGGGCTAAGGGATGGCTACACCTTC; CDR3aa: CASSRGQGLRDGYTF
j_gene: TRBJ2-1; abundance: -; d_gene: TRBD2; v_gene: TRBV5-4; CDR3nt: TGTGCCAGCAGCACCAAGCGGGGGGCGACGAATGAGCAGTTCTTC; CDR3aa: CASSTKRGATNEQFF
j_gene: TRBJ1-5; abundance: few; d_gene: -; v_gene: TRBV3-1/TRBV3-2; CDR3nt: TGTGCCAGCAGCCAAGGGTGGGGCGGTGGTAAAAATCAGCCCCAGCATTTT; CDR3aa: CASSQGWGGGKNQPQHF
j_gene: TRBJ1-3; abundance: -; d_gene: -; v_gene: TRBV18; CDR3nt: TGTGCCAGCCACCCTGAGGTCTCTGGAAACACCATATATTTT; CDR3aa: CASHPEVSGNTIYF
j_gene: TRBJ1-6; abundance: once; d_gene: -; v_gene: TRBV2; CDR3nt: TGTGCCAGCAGTGAACGAGGACAGAATTCACCCCTCCACTTT; CDR3aa: CASSERGQNSPLHF
j_gene: TRBJ2-2; abundance: -; d_gene: -; v_gene: TRBV15; CDR3nt: TGTGCCACCAGCAGCCAGACAGTGGGGACCGGGGAGCTGTTTTTT; CDR3aa: CATSSQTVGTGELFF
j_gene: TRBJ2-2; abundance: few; d_gene: TRBD2; v_gene: TRBV7-2; CDR3nt: TGTGCCAGCAGCTTATCTAAACTAGCGGGGGGTAACACCGGGGAGCTGTTTTTT; CDR3aa: CASSLSKLAGGNTGELFF
j_gene: TRBJ1-5; abundance: -; d_gene: TRBD1; v_gene: TRBV24-1; CDR3nt: TGTGCCACCAGTGATTCGAGCAGGGGGAACAATCAGCCCCAGCATTTT; CDR3aa: CATSDSSRGNNQPQHF
j_gene: TRBJ1-6; abundance: -; d_gene: -; v_gene: TRBV18; CDR3nt: TGTGCCAGCTCACCAGCGACAGGTTGGAATTCACCCCTCCACTTT; CDR3aa: CASSPATGWNSPLHF
j_gene: TRBJ1-1; abundance: -; d_gene: TRBD1; v_gene: TRBV9; CDR3nt: TGTGCCAGCAGCCGCCCGGGACAGTTTATTATGAACACTGAAGCTTTCTTT; CDR3aa: CASSRPGQFIMNTEAFF
j_gene: TRBJ2-2; abundance: -; d_gene: TRBD1; v_gene: TRBV3-1/TRBV3-2; CDR3nt: TGTGCCAGCAGCCAAGCCGGGACAGGGCAGTCTGCCGGGGAGCTGTTTTTT; CDR3aa: CASSQAGTGQSAGELFF
j_gene: TRBJ1-2; abundance: -; d_gene: TRBD1; v_gene: TRBV28; CDR3nt: TGTGCCAGCAGTTCCAGGGGGTCTGGCTACACCTTC; CDR3aa: CASSSRGSGYTF
j_gene: TRBJ2-3; abundance: -; d_gene: TRBD2; v_gene: TRBV27; CDR3nt: TGTGCCAGCAGGTTAGCGGGGGGCACAGATACGCAGTATTTT; CDR3aa: CASRLAGGTDTQYF
j_gene: TRBJ2-3; abundance: few; d_gene: -; v_gene: TRBV24-1; CDR3nt: TGTGCCACCAGTGAATGGGGGGGCCAAGGAGATACGCAGTATTTT; CDR3aa: CATSEWGGQGDTQYF
j_gene: TRBJ2-1; abundance: -; d_gene: TRBD2; v_gene: TRBV6-4; CDR3nt: TGTGCCAGCAGTCCCGGGACTAGCGGATACAATGAGCAGTTCTTC; CDR3aa: CASSPGTSGYNEQFF
j_gene: TRBJ1-2; abundance: once; d_gene: TRBD1; v_gene: TRBV6-6; CDR3nt: TGTGCCAGCAGCACACTCGGGACAGGGAGGAACTATGGCTACACCTTC; CDR3aa: CASSTLGTGRNYGYTF
j_gene: TRBJ2-1; abundance: -; d_gene: TRBD2; v_gene: TRBV3-1/TRBV3-2; CDR3nt: TGTGCCAGCAGCCCGGGGCCAGCGGGGAGGAACAATGAGCAGTTCTTC; CDR3aa: CASSPGPAGRNNEQFF
j_gene: TRBJ2-5; abundance: -; d_gene: -; v_gene: TRBV5-1; CDR3nt: TGCGCCAGCAGCTTGGTAGCAGGGGAAAAGACCCAGTACTTC; CDR3aa: CASSLVAGEKTQYF
j_gene: TRBJ2-6; abundance: -; d_gene: TRBD1; v_gene: TRBV27; CDR3nt: TGTGCCAGCAGTCATCAGGGGGCGGGCGGGGCCAACGTCCTGACTTTC; CDR3aa: CASSHQGAGGANVLTF
j_gene: TRBJ1-3; abundance: -; d_gene: -; v_gene: TRBV5-4; CDR3nt: TGTGCCAGCAGCTGGGGGGACACCATATATTTT; CDR3aa: CASSWGDTIYF
j_gene: TRBJ2-7; abundance: -; d_gene: -; v_gene: TRBV9; CDR3nt: TGTGCCAGCAGCCCCGAGACAGGAGTCTCCTACGAGCAGTACTTC; CDR3aa: CASSPETGVSYEQYF
j_gene: TRBJ2-7; abundance: -; d_gene: -; v_gene: TRBV5-4; CDR3nt: TGTGCCAGCAGCTTAGGAGACGAGCAGTACTTC; CDR3aa: CASSLGDEQYF
j_gene: TRBJ2-3; abundance: -; d_gene: -; v_gene: TRBV5-1; CDR3nt: TGCGCCAGCAGCTTGGCCGTCGGAGGGACCGCGCAGGGGTATTTT; CDR3aa: CASSLAVGGTAQGYF
j_gene: TRBJ2-7; abundance: -; d_gene: TRBD1; v_gene: TRBV7-9; CDR3nt: TGTGCCAGCAGCCAGCCCTTCCGGGACAGGGGTAACGAGCAGTACTTC; CDR3aa: CASSQPFRDRGNEQYF
j_gene: TRBJ2-7; abundance: few; d_gene: TRBD1; v_gene: TRBV5-1; CDR3nt: TGCGCCAGCAGCTTGGGGGGGACAGTCAACGAGCAGTACTTC; CDR3aa: CASSLGGTVNEQYF
j_gene: TRBJ1-3; abundance: -; d_gene: -; v_gene: TRBV28; CDR3nt: TGTGCCAGCAGTCCTCCCATACAGAGCTCTGGAAACACCATATATTTT; CDR3aa: CASSPPIQSSGNTIYF
j_gene: TRBJ1-5; abundance: -; d_gene: -; v_gene: TRBV5-1; CDR3nt: TGCGCCAGCAGTTATGGGGGGATCAATCAGCCCCAGCATTTT; CDR3aa: CASSYGGINQPQHF
j_gene: TRBJ2-2; abundance: -; d_gene: TRBD1; v_gene: TRBV5-1; CDR3nt: TGCGCCAGCAGCGGGCTGACAGGGGAGATCGGGGAGCTGTTTTTT; CDR3aa: CASSGLTGEIGELFF
j_gene: TRBJ2-1; abundance: -; d_gene: -; v_gene: TRBV14; CDR3nt: TGTGCCAGCAGCCTCCCCGGACAGTCTTACAATGAGCAGTTCTTC; CDR3aa: CASSLPGQSYNEQFF
j_gene: TRBJ1-1; abundance: few; d_gene: -; v_gene: TRBV14; CDR3nt: TGTGCCAGCAGCCAAGATAGGGGAGGAGACACTGAAGCTTTCTTT; CDR3aa: CASSQDRGGDTEAFF
j_gene: TRBJ2-3; abundance: -; d_gene: -; v_gene: TRBV4-2; CDR3nt: TGTGCCAGCAGCCAAGAGCCGCCAGTGGATACGCAGTATTTT; CDR3aa: CASSQEPPVDTQYF
j_gene: TRBJ2-3; abundance: -; d_gene: TRBD2; v_gene: TRBV7-8; CDR3nt: TGTGCCAGCAGCGCGAGCGGGGGGGCCGCAGATACGCAGTATTTT; CDR3aa: CASSASGGAADTQYF
j_gene: TRBJ2-7; abundance: -; d_gene: -; v_gene: TRBV4-2; CDR3nt: TGTGCCAGCAGCCAAGATTTCGCGAAAACCTACGAGCAGTACTTC; CDR3aa: CASSQDFAKTYEQYF
j_gene: TRBJ2-1; abundance: once; d_gene: TRBD1; v_gene: TRBV28; CDR3nt: TGTGCCGCCCAGGTACAGGGGGTCGGGGAGCAGTTCTTC; CDR3aa: CAAQVQGVGEQFF